Below, 24 T cell receptor beta chains from the same sample are listed, as sequenced in a study of cytomegalovirus exposure and HLA in healthy donors. Amplification used 60 Vbeta primers and 13 Jbeta primers. Measured with immunoSEQ multiplex PCR; TCRdb has only the in-frame clones, and not every one. Its clone listing holds 100,000 to 150,000 clones. The specimen sequenced was PBMCs. Every receptor here comes from a man aged 40-49 years in good health and CMV-seronegative.

V usage is TRBV9 and J usage is TRBJ1-2; TRBD1 might be the D (5 bases). With 3 bases removed from V and 6 bases from J, the gap between germline ends came to 9 bases. The CDR3 totals 12 residues. CDR1 and CDR2 from the germline V gene are SGDLS and YYNGEE. Here the CDR3 reads CASSGEGDGYTF. The CDR3 region has the DNA TGTGCCAGCAGCGGTGAAGGGGATGGCTACACCTTC.

This rearrangement joins TRBV10-1 to TRBJ2-7; 10 bases map to TRBD1. With V trimmed by 3 bases and J by 4 bases, 6 bases remained unmatched. CDR1 and CDR2 (germline): WNHNN, SYGVQD (reference sequence). The CDR3 extends over 15 amino acids. In DNA form, the CDR3 reads TGCGCCAGCAGTGACTTGGGACAGGGGTCTTACGAGCAGTACTTC. Translation: CASSDLGQGSYEQYF.

This chain joins TRBV30 and TRBJ1-1, with a tentative D call TRBD1 (5 bases). In germline, CDR1 is GTSNPN, CDR2 SVGIG (reference sequence). The CDR3 contains 13 residues. V dropped 2 bases and J dropped 3 bases, with 10 bases sitting between them. The CDR3 coding sequence is TGTGCCTGGAGTTGGGGCAGGGACACTGAAGCTTTCTTT. Translated, it gives CAWSWGRDTEAFF.

The chain is built from TRBV5-1 and TRBJ2-5; D unresolved. Germline V CDR1 and CDR2: SGHRS, YFSETQ. V shed 4 bases and J shed 4 bases, with 5 bases lying between them. This CDR3 has 11 amino acids. The CDR3 sequence: CASSRRETQYF. CDR3 DNA sequence: TGCGCCAGCAGCCGCAGAGAGACCCAGTACTTC.

V usage is TRBV30 and J usage is TRBJ2-4; 8 positions agree with TRBD2. V was pared by 0 bases and J by 4 bases, with 5 bases of the junction left unmatched. The germline CDR1 and CDR2 sequences are GTSNPN and SVGIG (reference sequence). CDR3 size: 15 residues. CDR3 loop: CAWSVREGLKNIQYF. The CDR3 bases are TGTGCCTGGAGTGTACGGGAGGGGCTTAAAAACATTCAGTACTTC. Complete variable domain (other parts from reference TRBV30 and TRBJ2-4): SQTIHQWPATLVQPVGSPLSLECTVEGTSNPNLYWYRQAAGRGLQLLFYSVGIGQISSEVPQNLSASRPQDRQFILSSKKLLLSDSGFYLCAWSVREGLKNIQYFGAGTRLSVL.

The chain has TRBV5-1 and TRBJ2-6; TRBD1 matches at 8 bases. Germline trimming cut 4 bases from V and 2 bases from J; bases unmatched to any gene: 5. The CDR3 is 16 amino acids. Germline V gene lookup returns CDR1 SGHRS and CDR2 YFSETQ. The CDR3 DNA reads TGCGCCAGCAGCAGGACAGGGTCTACTGGGGCCAACGTCCTGACTTTC. It specifies CASSRTGSTGANVLTF.

Concerning this clone: Other nucleotide sequences in the sample specify the same CDR3. The chain employs TRBV7-2 and TRBJ2-7; D not certain. Germline assignment: CDR1 SGHTA and CDR2 FQGNSA. This CDR3 region has 15 residues. V was clipped by 2 bases and J by 1 base, with 12 bases between them. The CDR3 loop reads CASSLLPSLSYEQYF. In nucleotides, the CDR3 is TGTGCCAGCAGCTTACTTCCTTCCCTATCCTACGAGCAGTACTTC. Variable domain in full (rest from reference TRBV7-2 and TRBJ2-7): GAGVSQSPSNKVTEKGKDVELRCDPISGHTALYWYRQSLGQGLEFLIYFQGNSAPDKSGLPSDRFSAERTGGSVSTLTIQRTQQEDSAVYLCASSLLPSLSYEQYFGPGTRLTVT.

The chain has TRBV30 and TRBJ2-3; 9 positions agree with TRBD2. The J segment lost 2 bases and the V segment lost 3 bases, leaving 3 bases of the junction unmatched. CDR1 GTSNPN and CDR2 SVGIG come from the germline V gene (reference sequence). The CDR3 is made up of 14 amino acids. In nucleotides, the CDR3 is TGTGCCTGGAGACCTAGCGGGAACACAGATACGCAGTATTTT. Its protein product is CAWRPSGNTDTQYF.

The rearrangement joins TRBV5-1 to TRBJ2-3; 10 bases align to TRBD2. The CDR3 contains 16 residues. Germline lookup yields CDR1 SGHRS and CDR2 YFSETQ. J gave up 2 bases and V 4 bases, and 7 bases lay outside the gene matches. DNA for the CDR3: TGCGCCAGCAGCCCCCTAGCGGGAGAACCCACAGATACGCAGTATTTT. This encodes CASSPLAGEPTDTQYF.

This sequence joins TRBV5-1 and TRBJ1-3; D may be TRBD1 (5 bases). The CDR3 contains 15 residues. V was clipped by 4 bases and J by 2 bases, with 13 bases between them. Germline loops: CDR1 SGHRS, CDR2 YFSETQ. The CDR3 nucleotides read TGCGCCAGCAGCGTTCAGGGTCCCCCTGGAAACACCATATATTTT. Protein sequence: CASSVQGPPGNTIYF.

The chain's CDR3 is CASTPTEMNTEAFF. In nucleotides, the CDR3 is TGTGCCAGCACACCGACAGAAATGAACACTGAAGCTTTCTTT. The chain uses TRBV19 and TRBJ1-1, with D possibly being TRBD1 (5 bases). The V gene lost 9 bases and the J gene lost 0 bases, with 14 bases spanning the gap. The CDR3 runs 14 residues. Germline values: CDR1 LNHDA, CDR2 SQIVND (reference sequence).

The chain couples TRBV30 to TRBJ1-5, with 8 nucleotides matching TRBD1. The trim removed 0 bases at V and 1 base at J, leaving 5 bases unmatched. The CDR3 sequence is 16 residues long. The V gene's germline CDR1 is GTSNPN and CDR2 SVGIG (reference sequence). The DNA of the CDR3 is TGTGCCTGGAGTGTGGGGGGGACAGGCAGCAATCAGCCCCAGCATTTT. The encoded protein is CAWSVGGTGSNQPQHF.

The chain uses TRBV2 and TRBJ1-2, with D unresolved. V dropped 7 bases and J dropped 4 bases, with 13 bases sitting between them. Per germline, CDR1 SNHLY and CDR2 FYNNEI. The CDR3 has 13 amino acids. CDR3 residues: CASILAVGYGYTF. DNA for the CDR3: TGTGCCAGCATTCTCGCGGTGGGCTATGGCTACACCTTC.

Turning to this clone: Different DNA sequences within this sample yield the same CDR3. The chain couples TRBV5-1 to TRBJ2-1; 11 bases line up with TRBD2. With 0 bases clipped from V and 7 bases from J, the junction kept 6 bases outside the gene matches. CDR3 length: 16 residues. In germline, CDR1 is SGHRS, CDR2 YFSETQ. CDR3 protein: CASSLGGLAGGNEQFF. As DNA, the CDR3 is TGCGCCAGCAGCTTGGGGGGGCTAGCGGGAGGAAATGAGCAGTTCTTC.

The V gene is TRBV5-6, the J gene TRBJ2-1, with TRBD2 matching 13 bases. This CDR3 is built from 16 residues. Trimming at V came to 0 bases and at J to 6 bases, leaving 3 bases not matched to a gene. The germline V gene encodes CDR1 SGHDT and CDR2 YYEEEE. The CDR3 is CASSLVRTSGGNEQFF. CDR3 DNA: TGTGCCAGCAGCTTGGTTCGGACTAGCGGGGGCAATGAGCAGTTCTTC. The full variable domain, rest sourced from reference TRBV5-6 and TRBJ2-1, is DAGVTQSPTHLIKTRGQQVTLRCSPKSGHDTVSWYQQALGQGPQFIFQYYEEEERQRGNFPDRFSGHQFPNYSSELNVNALLLGDSALYLCASSLVRTSGGNEQFFGPGTRLTVL.

V usage is TRBV7-9 and J usage is TRBJ2-3; 9 bases line up with TRBD2. The CDR3 runs 18 residues. The J segment lost 2 bases and the V segment lost 3 bases, leaving 12 bases of the junction unmatched. CDR1 and CDR2 (germline): SEHNR, FQNEAQ (reference sequence). The CDR3 nucleotides are TGTGCCAGCAGCTTCCTGAGAAGGGCTAGCGGGAACACAGATACGCAGTATTTT. Protein: CASSFLRRASGNTDTQYF.

DNA for the CDR3: TGTGCCAGCAGCTATGGGGGGGACGGAAACACCATATATTTT. Encoded protein: CASSYGGDGNTIYF. The chain combines TRBV7-6 with TRBJ1-3, with D possibly being TRBD1 (5 bases). This CDR3 is built from 14 residues. The germline gives CDR1 SGHVS, CDR2 FNYEAQ. Trimming left V 4 bases short and J 4 bases short, with 11 bases between.

J is TRBJ2-3 and V is TRBV2, with 7 bases lining up with TRBD2. Germline V CDR1 and CDR2: SNHLY, FYNNEI. V lost 4 bases and J lost 3; bases outside the gene matches: 1. CDR3 length equals 13 residues. The CDR3 spells CASSGDYTDTQYF. The CDR3 DNA reads as TGTGCCAGCAGTGGGGACTATACAGATACGCAGTATTTT. Filled out from reference TRBV2 and TRBJ2-3, the complete variable domain reads EPEVTQTPSHQVTQMGQEVILRCVPISNHLYFYWYRQILGQKVEFLVSFYNNEISEKSEIFDDQFSVERPDGSNFTLKIRSTKLEDSAMYFCASSGDYTDTQYFGPGTRLTVL.

The V gene is TRBV7-6, the J gene TRBJ2-1; 11 bases line up with TRBD2. The germline V gene has CDR1 SGHVS and CDR2 FNYEAQ. V was clipped by 5 bases and J by 2 bases; unmatched bases: 2. The CDR3 has 15 amino acids. For the CDR3, the DNA is TGTGCCAGCAGCCTGGGACTAGCGGCCTACAATGAGCAGTTCTTC. This encodes CASSLGLAAYNEQFF.

This sequence joins TRBV11-3 and TRBJ2-3, with TRBD1 matching 9 bases. Looked up from germline, CDR1 is SGHNT and CDR2 is YENEEA. V dropped 5 bases and J dropped 5; count of bases not matched to a gene: 11. This CDR3 spans 16 amino acids. For the CDR3, the DNA is TGTGCCAGCAGCCCGTCGGGACAGGGTGTGGTAGATACGCAGTATTTT. Amino acids: CASSPSGQGVVDTQYF.

The V gene is TRBV6-1, the J gene TRBJ2-2; 11 bases align to TRBD2. Losses at the gene ends were 4 bases for V and 7 bases for J; bases not matched to a gene: 5. Germline CDR1 is MNHNS and CDR2 is SASEGT. This CDR3 is built from 15 residues. CDR3 in amino acids: CASSAVAGGGGELFF. Here the CDR3 DNA reads TGTGCCAGCAGTGCCGTAGCGGGAGGGGGCGGGGAGCTGTTTTTT.

This rearrangement joins TRBV20-1 to TRBJ2-5, with a possible D match to TRBD1 (7 bases). This CDR3 comprises 11 residues. V was trimmed by 5 bases and J by 5 bases, leaving 9 bases between them. Germline CDR1 and CDR2: DFQATT and SNEGSKA (reference sequence). In DNA, the CDR3 is TGCAGTGCTCAGGGGGGCGAGACCCAGTACTTC. It is translated as CSAQGGETQYF.

The rearrangement uses TRBV29-1 and TRBJ2-1; 8 bases map to TRBD2. CDR1 and CDR2 (germline): SQVTM, ANQGSEA. The CDR3 loop spans 16 amino acids. The J segment lost 6 bases and the V segment lost 4 bases, leaving 14 bases of the junction unmatched. The CDR3 nucleotides are TGCAGCGTTGGCCGAGGGAATAGCGGGACGGGCAATGAGCAGTTCTTC. Amino acids: CSVGRGNSGTGNEQFF.

The genes are TRBV10-3 and TRBJ2-7, with TRBD2 matching 10 bases. The CDR3 runs to 16 residues. After removal of 0 bases from V and 6 bases from J, the junction contained 8 bases not matched to a gene. Germline V CDR1 and CDR2: ENHRY, SYGVKD. CDR3 loop: CAISESMSSGSGEQYF. Written as DNA, the CDR3 is TGTGCCATCAGTGAGTCGATGTCTAGCGGGAGCGGCGAGCAGTACTTC.